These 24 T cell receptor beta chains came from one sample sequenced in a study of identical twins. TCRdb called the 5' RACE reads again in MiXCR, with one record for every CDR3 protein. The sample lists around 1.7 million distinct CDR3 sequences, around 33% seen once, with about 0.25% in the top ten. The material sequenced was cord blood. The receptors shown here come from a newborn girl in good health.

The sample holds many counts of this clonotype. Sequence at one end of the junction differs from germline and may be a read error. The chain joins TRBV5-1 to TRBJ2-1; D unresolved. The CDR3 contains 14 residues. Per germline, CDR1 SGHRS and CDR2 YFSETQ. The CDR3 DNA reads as TGTGCCAGCAGTTTATCGTCCTCTTACAATGAGCAGTTCTTC. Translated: CASSLSSSYNEQFF.

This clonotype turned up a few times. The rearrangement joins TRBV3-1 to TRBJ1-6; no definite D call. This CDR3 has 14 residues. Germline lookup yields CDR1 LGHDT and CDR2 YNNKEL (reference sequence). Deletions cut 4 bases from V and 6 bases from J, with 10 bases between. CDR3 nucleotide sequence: TGTGCCAGCAGCCTCCGGGTTTCTAATTCACCCCTCCACTTT. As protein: CASSLRVSNSPLHF.

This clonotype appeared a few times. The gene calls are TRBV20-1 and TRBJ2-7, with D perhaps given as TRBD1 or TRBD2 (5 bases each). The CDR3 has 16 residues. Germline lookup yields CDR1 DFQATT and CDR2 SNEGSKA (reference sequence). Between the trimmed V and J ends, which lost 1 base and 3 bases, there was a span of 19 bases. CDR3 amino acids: CSARGGPSTLSYEQYF. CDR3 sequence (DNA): TGCAGTGCTAGAGGGGGCCCTAGCACCTTGAGCTACGAGCAGTACTTC.

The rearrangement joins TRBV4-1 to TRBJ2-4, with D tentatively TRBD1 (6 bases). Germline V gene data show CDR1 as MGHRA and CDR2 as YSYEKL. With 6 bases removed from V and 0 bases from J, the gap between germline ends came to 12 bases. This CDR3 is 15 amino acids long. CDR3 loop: CASRRTALAKNIQYF. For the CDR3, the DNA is TGCGCCAGCAGAAGGACAGCTCTAGCCAAAAACATTCAGTACTTC.

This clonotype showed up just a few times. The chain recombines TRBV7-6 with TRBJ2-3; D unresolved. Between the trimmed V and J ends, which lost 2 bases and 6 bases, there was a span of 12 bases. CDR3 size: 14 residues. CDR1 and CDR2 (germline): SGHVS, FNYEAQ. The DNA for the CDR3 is TGTGCCAGCAGCTTACTTCAAAATTCTGATACGCAGTATTTT. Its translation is CASSLLQNSDTQYF.

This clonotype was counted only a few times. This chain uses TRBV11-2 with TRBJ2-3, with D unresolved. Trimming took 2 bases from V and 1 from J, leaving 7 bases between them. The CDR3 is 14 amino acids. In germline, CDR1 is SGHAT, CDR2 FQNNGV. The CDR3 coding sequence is TGTGCCAGCAGCTTATACTGGGGCACAGATACGCAGTATTTT. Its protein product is CASSLYWGTDTQYF.

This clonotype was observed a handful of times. The CDR3 sequence is CSVELFQGGTEAFF. CDR3 DNA: TGCAGCGTTGAACTATTCCAAGGGGGCACTGAAGCTTTCTTT. The chain links TRBV29-1 to TRBJ1-1; perhaps TRBD1 as D (6 bases). Germline lookup yields CDR1 SQVTM and CDR2 ANQGSEA. CDR3 length: 14 residues. With 2 bases removed from V and 4 bases from J, the gap between germline ends came to 14 bases. Drawing the rest from reference TRBV29-1 and TRBJ1-1, the complete variable domain is SAVISQKPSRDICQRGTSLTIQCQVDSQVTMMFWYRQQPGQSLTLIATANQGSEATYESGFVIDKFPISRPNLTFSTLTVSNMSPEDSSIYLCSVELFQGGTEAFFGQGTRLTVV.

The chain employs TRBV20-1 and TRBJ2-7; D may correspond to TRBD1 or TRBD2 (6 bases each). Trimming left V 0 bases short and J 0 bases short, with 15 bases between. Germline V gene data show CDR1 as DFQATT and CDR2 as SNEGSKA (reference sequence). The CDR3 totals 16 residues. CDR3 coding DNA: TGCAGTGCTAGAGATCTCGTTTCGGGGGCCTCCTACGAGCAGTACTTC. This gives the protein CSARDLVSGASYEQYF.

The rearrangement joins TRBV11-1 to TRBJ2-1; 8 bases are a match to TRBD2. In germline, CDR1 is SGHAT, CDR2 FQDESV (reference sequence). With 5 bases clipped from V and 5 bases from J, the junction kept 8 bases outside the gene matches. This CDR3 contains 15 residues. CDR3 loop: CASSRWTSPNNEQFF. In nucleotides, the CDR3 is TGTGCCAGCAGCCGATGGACTAGCCCAAACAATGAGCAGTTCTTC.

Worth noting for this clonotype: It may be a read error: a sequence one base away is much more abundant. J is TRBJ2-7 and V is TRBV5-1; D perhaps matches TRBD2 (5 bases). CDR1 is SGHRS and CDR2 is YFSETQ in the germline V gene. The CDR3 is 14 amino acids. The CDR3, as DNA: TGCGCCGGCAGCTTGGCGGGTATCGGCTACGAGCAGTACTTC. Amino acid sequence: CAGSLAGIGYEQYF. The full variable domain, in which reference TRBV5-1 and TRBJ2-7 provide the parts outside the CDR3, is KAGVTQTPRYLIKTRGQQVTLSCSPISGHRSVSWYQQTPGQGLQFLFEYFSETQRNKGNFPGRFSGRQFSNSRSEMNVSTLELGDSALYLCAGSLAGIGYEQYFGPGTRLTVT.

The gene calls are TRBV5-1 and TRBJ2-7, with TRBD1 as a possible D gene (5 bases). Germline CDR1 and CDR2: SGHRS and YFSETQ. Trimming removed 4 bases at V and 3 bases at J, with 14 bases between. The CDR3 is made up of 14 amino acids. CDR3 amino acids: CASSTPDSLYEQYF. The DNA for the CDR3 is TGCGCCAGCAGCACCCCCGACAGTCTCTACGAGCAGTACTTC.

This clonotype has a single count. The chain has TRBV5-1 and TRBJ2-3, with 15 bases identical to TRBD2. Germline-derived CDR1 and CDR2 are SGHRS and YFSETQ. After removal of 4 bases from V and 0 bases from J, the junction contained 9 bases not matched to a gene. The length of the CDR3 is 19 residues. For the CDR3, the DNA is TGCGCCAGCAGCCCGGGACTAGCGGGAGGCTTCGCTAGCACAGATACGCAGTATTTT. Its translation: CASSPGLAGGFASTDTQYF.

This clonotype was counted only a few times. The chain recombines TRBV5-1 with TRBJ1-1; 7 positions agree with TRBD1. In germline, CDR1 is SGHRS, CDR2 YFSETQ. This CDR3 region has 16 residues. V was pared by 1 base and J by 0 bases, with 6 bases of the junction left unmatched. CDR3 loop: CASSLTGRGMNTEAFF. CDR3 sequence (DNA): TGCGCCAGCAGCTTGACGGGCAGGGGGATGAACACTGAAGCTTTCTTT.

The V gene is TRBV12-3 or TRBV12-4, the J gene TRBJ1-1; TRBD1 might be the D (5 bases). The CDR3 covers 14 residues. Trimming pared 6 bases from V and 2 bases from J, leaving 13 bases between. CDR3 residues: CASRSGWGNTEAFF. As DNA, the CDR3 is TGTGCCAGCAGGTCAGGGTGGGGTAACACTGAAGCTTTCTTT.

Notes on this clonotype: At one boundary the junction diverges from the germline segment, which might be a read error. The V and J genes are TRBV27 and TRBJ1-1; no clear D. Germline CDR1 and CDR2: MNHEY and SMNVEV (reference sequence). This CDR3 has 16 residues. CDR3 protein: CASSLLPGYSNAEAFF. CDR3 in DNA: TGTGCCAGCAGTTTACTGCCGGGATACTCGAACGCTGAAGCTTTCTTT.

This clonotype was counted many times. CDR3 nucleotide sequence: TGTGCCAGCAGCCACCGGGATGGGATTTACGAGCAGTACTTC. Translating gives CASSHRDGIYEQYF. The rearrangement links TRBV14 to TRBJ2-7, with D possibly TRBD2 on 5 matching bases. This CDR3 has 14 amino acids. Germline loops: CDR1 SGHDN, CDR2 FVKESK. With 3 bases removed from V and 4 bases from J, the gap between germline ends came to 13 bases. The full variable domain, completed using reference TRBV14 and TRBJ2-7, is EAGVTQFPSHSVIEKGQTVTLRCDPISGHDNLYWYRRVMGKEIKFLLHFVKESKQDESGMPNNRFLAERTGGTYSTLKVQPAELEDSGVYFCASSHRDGIYEQYFGPGTRLTVT.

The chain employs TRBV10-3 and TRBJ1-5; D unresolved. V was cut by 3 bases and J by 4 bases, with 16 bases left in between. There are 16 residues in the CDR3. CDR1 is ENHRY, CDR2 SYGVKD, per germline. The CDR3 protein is CAISDKLAGPNQPQHF. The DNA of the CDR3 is TGTGCCATCAGTGATAAGTTGGCAGGTCCTAATCAGCCCCAGCATTTT.

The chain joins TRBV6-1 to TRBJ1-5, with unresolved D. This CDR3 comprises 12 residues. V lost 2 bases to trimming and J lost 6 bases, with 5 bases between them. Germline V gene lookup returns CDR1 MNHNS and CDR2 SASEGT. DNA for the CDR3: TGTGCCAGCAGTGAAAACGGTCAGCCCCAGCATTTT. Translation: CASSENGQPQHF.

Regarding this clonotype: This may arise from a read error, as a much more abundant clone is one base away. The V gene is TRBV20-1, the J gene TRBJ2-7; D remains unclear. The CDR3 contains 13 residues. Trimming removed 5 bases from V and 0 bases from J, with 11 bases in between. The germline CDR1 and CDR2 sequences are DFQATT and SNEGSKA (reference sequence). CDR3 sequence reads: CSAPDKVSYEQYF. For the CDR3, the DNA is TGCAGTGCTCCTGACAAGGTCTCCTACGAGCAGTACTTC.

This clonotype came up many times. The CDR3 DNA reads TGTGCCAGCAGTCGCCTAGAAGGCTACGAGCAGTACTTC. Translation gives CASSRLEGYEQYF. The chain has TRBV2 and TRBJ2-7; D not resolved. CDR3 length equals 13 residues. Germline CDR1 SNHLY, CDR2 FYNNEI. V was trimmed by 5 bases and J by 3 bases, leaving 11 bases between them.

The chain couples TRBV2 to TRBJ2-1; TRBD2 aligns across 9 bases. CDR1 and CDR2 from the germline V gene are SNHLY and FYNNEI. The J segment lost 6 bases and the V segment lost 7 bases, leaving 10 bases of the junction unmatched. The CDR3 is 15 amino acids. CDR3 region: CASTEGLAGTNEQFF. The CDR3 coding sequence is TGTGCCAGCACCGAAGGTCTAGCGGGAACCAATGAGCAGTTCTTC.

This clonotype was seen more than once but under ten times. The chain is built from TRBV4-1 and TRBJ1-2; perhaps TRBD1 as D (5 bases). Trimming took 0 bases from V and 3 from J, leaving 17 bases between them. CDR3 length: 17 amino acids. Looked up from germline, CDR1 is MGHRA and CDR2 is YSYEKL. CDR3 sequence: CASSQDRGLSRDYGYTF. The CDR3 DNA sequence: TGCGCCAGCAGCCAAGATAGGGGCCTTTCGAGGGACTATGGCTACACCTTC.

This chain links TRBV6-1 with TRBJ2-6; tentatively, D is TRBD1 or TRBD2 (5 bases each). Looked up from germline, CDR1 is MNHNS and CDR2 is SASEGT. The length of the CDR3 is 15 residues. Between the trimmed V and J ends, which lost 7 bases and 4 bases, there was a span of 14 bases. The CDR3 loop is CASKFEGLGANVLTF. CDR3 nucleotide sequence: TGTGCCAGCAAATTCGAGGGGTTAGGGGCCAACGTCCTGACTTTC.

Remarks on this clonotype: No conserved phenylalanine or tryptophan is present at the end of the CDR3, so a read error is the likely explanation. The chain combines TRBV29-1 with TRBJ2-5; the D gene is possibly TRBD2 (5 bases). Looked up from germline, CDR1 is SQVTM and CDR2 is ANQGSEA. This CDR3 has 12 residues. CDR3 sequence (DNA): TGCGGCGTTAGCCGGGCGGGAGAGACCCAGTACGTC. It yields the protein CGVSRAGETQYV.